One and the same sample provided the 32 T cell receptor beta chains below, sequenced in a study of naive and memory T cell subsets. The beta constant-region primer was an equimolar mix of two oligonucleotides covering TRBC1 and TRBC2. Four rounds of PCR amplified the ligated cDNA using nested alpha and beta constant-region primers plus SP2. TCRdb ran MiXCR on the UMI-ligation and nested PCR reads and lists one entry per CDR3 protein. Of some 31,000 distinct CDR3 sequences in the sample, less than 20% were seen once. The sequencing sample was made of effector memory CD4+ T cells from blood. The subset denotes: effector memory, CD45RA- CD27-. Receptor source: a human donor in good health.

This clonotype has just a few counts. The chain is built from TRBV19 and TRBJ2-6; no clear D. Trimming left V 5 bases short and J 3 bases short, with 14 bases between. Germline lookup yields CDR1 LNHDA and CDR2 SQIVND (reference sequence). This CDR3 comprises 16 residues. Written as DNA, the CDR3 is TGTGCCAGTAGTCCCGACCGCCTTAGTGGGGCCAACGTCCTGACTTTC. This encodes CASSPDRLSGANVLTF.

The rearrangement joins TRBV6-1 to TRBJ1-1, with 7 bases identical to TRBD1. CDR3 length: 14 residues. Germline V lookup: CDR1 MNHNS, CDR2 SASEGT. V trimming: 5 bases; J trimming: 3 bases; junction bases outside the gene matches: 6. The CDR3 sequence: CASSRQGGDTEAFF. The CDR3 DNA sequence: TGTGCCAGCAGTAGACAGGGAGGGGACACTGAAGCTTTCTTT.

There are a few counts of this clonotype. The rearrangement uses TRBV7-2 and TRBJ2-3; tentative D call: TRBD2 (7 bases). The CDR3 contains 16 residues. Trimming took 4 bases from V and 4 from J, leaving 18 bases between them. Germline loops: CDR1 SGHTA, CDR2 FQGNSA. The DNA for the CDR3 is TGTGCCAGCAGCTGGGGGGCGGGAGCTCTTGCAGATACGCAGTATTTT. Translated: CASSWGAGALADTQYF.

This chain joins TRBV12-5 and TRBJ1-1, with a weak D call TRBD1 (6 bases). V lost 2 bases to trimming and J lost 2 bases, with 18 bases between them. Per the germline V gene, CDR1 is LGHNT and CDR2 is FRNRAP. This CDR3 contains 17 residues. For the CDR3, the DNA is TGTGCTAGTGGTTTGTTTCCTTCCCGGGACACCAACACTGAAGCTTTCTTT. This sequence encodes CASGLFPSRDTNTEAFF.

The V and J genes are TRBV19 and TRBJ2-2, with 9 bases identical to TRBD2. Per the germline V gene, CDR1 is LNHDA and CDR2 is SQIVND (reference sequence). J lost 6 bases, V lost 6 bases, and 8 bases had no gene match. This CDR3 has 15 amino acids. CDR3 DNA: TGTGCCAGTAGACAACCGGGACTAGCATCCGGGGAGCTGTTTTTT. This encodes CASRQPGLASGELFF.

V and J are TRBV4-1 and TRBJ2-5; D remains ambiguous. From germline, CDR1 is MGHRA and CDR2 YSYEKL. The V gene lost 6 bases and the J gene lost 5 bases, with 13 bases spanning the gap. This CDR3 has 13 amino acids. CDR3 protein: CASRNSVGETQYF. The CDR3 region has the DNA TGCGCCAGCAGGAACAGCGTCGGGGAGACCCAGTACTTC.

Judged by abundance, this clonotype is medium-sized. The rearrangement links TRBV19 to TRBJ1-1; 8 positions match TRBD1. CDR1 and CDR2 from the germline V gene are LNHDA and SQIVND (reference sequence). Trimming cost V 7 bases and J 7 bases; bases outside gene matches: 11. CDR3 size: 14 residues. The CDR3 bases are TGTGCCAGTACCCCGTCCTTCAGGGGGCTTGAAGCTTTCTTT. It is translated as CASTPSFRGLEAFF.

In this sample, this clonotype turned up many times. J is TRBJ1-3 and V is TRBV28, with 7 bases that match TRBD1. The CDR3 is 16 amino acids. Germline CDR1 MDHEN, CDR2 SYDVKM. Trimming removed 9 bases from V and 1 base from J; junction bases left unmatched: 12. The CDR3: CASKPNRGGSGNTIYF. The CDR3 nucleotides are TGTGCCAGTAAACCCAACAGGGGTGGGTCTGGAAACACCATATATTTT.

This clonotype was seen repeatedly, ten times or more. J is TRBJ2-3 and V is TRBV28; D perhaps matches TRBD1 (6 bases). This CDR3 comprises 18 residues. From germline, CDR1 is MDHEN and CDR2 SYDVKM. V lost 5 bases, J lost 0 bases, and 21 bases lay in between. CDR3 loop: CASSPRIIPDSSTDTQYF. DNA of the CDR3: TGTGCCAGCAGTCCCCGAATAATCCCGGACAGTAGCACAGATACGCAGTATTTT. Looking up the rest from reference TRBV28 and TRBJ2-3 gives the full variable domain: DVKVTQSSRYLVKRTGEKVFLECVQDMDHENMFWYRQDPGLGLRLIYFSYDVKMKEKGDIPEGYSVSREKKERFSLILESASTNQTSMYLCASSPRIIPDSSTDTQYFGPGTRLTVL.

This clonotype was counted only a few times. V gene TRBV6-5 combines with J gene TRBJ1-5, with TRBD1 identical over 7 bases. Germline values: CDR1 MNHEY, CDR2 SVGAGI. The CDR3 is 18 residues long. Trimming at V came to 2 bases and at J to 0 bases, leaving 10 bases not matched to a gene. This chain's CDR3 is CASSYSWTGGYSNQPQHF. CDR3 nucleotides: TGTGCCAGCAGTTACAGTTGGACAGGAGGTTATAGCAATCAGCCCCAGCATTTT.

In its sample, this clonotype was seen a few times. This chain uses TRBV11-2 with TRBJ2-3; D remains unclear. Trimming took 4 bases from V and 4 from J, leaving 12 bases between them. There are 14 residues in the CDR3. The V gene's germline CDR1 is SGHAT and CDR2 FQNNGV. The CDR3: CASSSGPLADTQYF. In DNA form, the CDR3 reads TGTGCCAGCAGCTCCGGACCCTTGGCAGATACGCAGTATTTT.

This clonotype was recorded at least ten times. The V gene is TRBV28, the J gene TRBJ2-3; D is unclear. CDR1 and CDR2 from the germline V gene are MDHEN and SYDVKM. The CDR3 is 16 amino acids. V was clipped by 7 bases and J by 0 bases, with 17 bases between them. The CDR3 here is CASKSSGRSSTDTQYF. CDR3 sequence (DNA): TGTGCCAGCAAATCTAGTGGACGGTCAAGCACAGATACGCAGTATTTT.

The chain combines TRBV27 with TRBJ2-3; D call uncertain. The CDR3 covers 15 residues. Germline V gene data show CDR1 as MNHEY and CDR2 as SMNVEV (reference sequence). V lost 5 bases to trimming and J lost 1 base, with 13 bases between them. CDR3 nucleotide sequence: TGTGCCAGCAGTCCAGGCTATAGGGGCACAGATACGCAGTATTTT. It translates to CASSPGYRGTDTQYF.

Only a few counts were recorded for this clonotype. The J gene is TRBJ2-2, the V gene TRBV27; D gene uncertain. The V end was cut by 5 bases, the J end by 7 bases, with 11 bases between. The CDR3 runs to 13 residues. Germline values: CDR1 MNHEY, CDR2 SMNVEV (reference sequence). DNA of the CDR3: TGTGCCAGCAGTCCACGGACGAGCGGGGAGCTGTTTTTT. Its protein product is CASSPRTSGELFF.

This clonotype is medium-sized. The CDR3 DNA reads as TGCAGTGCTAGAGGACCCCGCCCAGATACGCAGTATTTT. Translating gives CSARGPRPDTQYF. The chain links TRBV20-1 to TRBJ2-3; D gene uncertain. V was trimmed by 1 base and J by 4 bases, leaving 9 bases between them. Germline CDR1 reads DFQATT; CDR2 reads SNEGSKA (reference sequence). CDR3 length: 13 residues.

The genes are TRBV16 and TRBJ2-3; 8 nucleotides agree with TRBD1. CDR1 and CDR2 from the germline V gene are KGHSY and FQNENV. CDR3 length: 15 amino acids. V gave up 1 base and J gave up 4 bases; unmatched junction bases: 4. The CDR3 spells CASSQFSGGADTQYF. As DNA, the CDR3 is TGTGCCAGCAGCCAATTTTCAGGGGGCGCAGATACGCAGTATTTT.

This clonotype has at least ten counts. One junction end does not reproduce the germline sequence, and a read error may be involved. This chain's CDR3 is CASSLNRPGTPHDF. The CDR3, as DNA: TGTGCCAGCAGTTTAAATCGCCCCGGGACTCCACACGATTTT. J is TRBJ2-3 and V is TRBV12-3 or TRBV12-4; perhaps TRBD2 as D (6 bases). This CDR3 has 14 residues.

V is TRBV4-3 and J is TRBJ1-1, with D possibly being TRBD1 (5 bases). V lost 3 bases, J lost 0 bases, and 11 bases lay in between. The germline CDR1 and CDR2 sequences are LGHNA and YSLEER. The CDR3 consists of 15 residues. The CDR3 sequence is CASSQSGLLNTEAFF. The CDR3 DNA is TGCGCCAGCAGCCAGTCGGGACTGTTGAACACTGAAGCTTTCTTT.

The rearrangement links TRBV2 to TRBJ1-2; D remains ambiguous. Trimming cost V 6 bases and J 2 bases, with 16 bases left between them. The CDR3 is 15 residues long. The germline gives CDR1 SNHLY, CDR2 FYNNEI. The CDR3 DNA sequence: TGTGCCAGCAGATTTCAGGCCGTCGGAAACTATGGCTACACCTTC. It is translated as CASRFQAVGNYGYTF.

The genes are TRBV18 and TRBJ1-1; D remains unclear. Germline CDR1 KGHSH, CDR2 LQKENI. The CDR3 spans 15 residues. Trimming removed 3 bases from V and 4 bases from J, with 15 bases in between. The CDR3 bases are TGTGCCAGCTCACCCGATAGATCCCGAGCCACTGAAGCTTTCTTT. It codes for CASSPDRSRATEAFF. Combining the CDR3 with reference TRBV18 and TRBJ1-1 gives the whole variable domain NAGVMQNPRHLVRRRGQEARLRCSPMKGHSHVYWYRQLPEEGLKFMVYLQKENIIDESGMPKERFSAEFPKEGPSILRIQQVVRGDSAAYFCASSPDRSRATEAFFGQGTRLTVV.

In its sample, this clonotype was seen many times. The J gene is TRBJ1-1, the V gene TRBV28, with a tentative D call TRBD1 (5 bases). CDR1 and CDR2 from the germline V gene are MDHEN and SYDVKM. Trimming took off 6 bases at V and 0 bases at J, with 17 bases between the two ends. This CDR3 contains 16 residues. CDR3 protein: CASRVSGFSMNTEAFF. The DNA of the CDR3 is TGTGCCAGCAGGGTGTCAGGGTTTAGCATGAACACTGAAGCTTTCTTT.

Details on this clonotype: Sequence at one end of the junction differs from germline and may be a read error. The genes are TRBV12-3 or TRBV12-4 and TRBJ1-6; D unresolved. This CDR3 has 14 residues. The CDR3 here is CASSLTTGSSPHHF. Written as DNA, the CDR3 is TGTGCCAGCAGTTTGACTACTGGGAGTTCACCCCACCACTTT.

This clonotype was counted ten times or more. The rearrangement joins TRBV20-1 to TRBJ1-6; 7 bases match TRBD1. Trimming cost V 0 bases and J 2 bases; bases outside gene matches: 1. This CDR3 is 15 amino acids long. Germline V gene sequence: CDR1 DFQATT, CDR2 SNEGSKA (reference sequence). CDR3 DNA: TGCAGTGCTAGAGAGGGACAGACCTATAATTCACCCCTCCACTTT. Its protein product is CSAREGQTYNSPLHF.

This clonotype was found a few times. J is TRBJ2-5 and V is TRBV12-3 or TRBV12-4; TRBD2 might be the D (6 bases). CDR3 length equals 13 residues. Trimming took off 6 bases at V and 6 bases at J, with 14 bases between the two ends. CDR3 sequence reads: CASRYGSTKTQYF. The CDR3 nucleotides are TGTGCCAGCAGGTACGGGAGTACAAAGACCCAGTACTTC.

This chain connects TRBV6-2 or TRBV6-3 to TRBJ1-1; D not certain. Per the germline V gene, CDR1 is MNHEY and CDR2 is SVGEGT. The ends were cut back, 10 bases at V and 4 bases at J, with 22 bases in the middle. The CDR3 totals 15 residues. The CDR3 is CATNAPTLITTEAFF. The CDR3 DNA reads TGTGCCACCAACGCCCCGACGTTAATTACCACTGAAGCTTTCTTT.

The chain employs TRBV18 and TRBJ2-3; tentative D call: TRBD2 (6 bases). V lost 2 bases and J lost 4, with 16 bases in between. Germline V gene sequence: CDR1 KGHSH, CDR2 LQKENI. This CDR3 region has 16 residues. The CDR3 region has the DNA TGTGCCAGCTCACCAGCGATTTCGGGGGAGTCAGATACGCAGTATTTT. The encoded protein is CASSPAISGESDTQYF.

The chain employs TRBV5-1 and TRBJ1-2, with TRBD1 matching over 10 bases. After removal of 0 bases from V and 4 bases from J, the junction contained 6 bases not matched to a gene. From germline, CDR1 is SGHRS and CDR2 YFSETQ. The CDR3 is 16 residues long. Written as DNA, the CDR3 is TGCGCCAGCAGCTTGGGACAGGGGGCGGTTGCCTATGGCTACACCTTC. It specifies CASSLGQGAVAYGYTF.

The chain's CDR3 is CASSYGSGYEQYF. The CDR3 DNA reads TGTGCCAGCAGTTATGGTAGCGGCTACGAGCAGTACTTC. V gene TRBV28 combines with J gene TRBJ2-7, with D possibly being TRBD2 (6 bases). Germline V gene lookup returns CDR1 MDHEN and CDR2 SYDVKM. The V gene lost 4 bases and the J gene lost 3 bases, with 10 bases spanning the gap. There are 13 residues in the CDR3.

The chain carries TRBV5-1 and TRBJ1-1; 12 positions match TRBD1. Germline values: CDR1 SGHRS, CDR2 YFSETQ. The CDR3 is made up of 17 amino acids. The V segment lost 0 bases and the J segment 0 bases; nucleotides outside the gene matches: 3. This CDR3 reads CASSLVGQGALNTEAFF. The CDR3 DNA reads TGCGCCAGCAGCTTGGTGGGACAGGGGGCTCTGAACACTGAAGCTTTCTTT. The full variable domain, rest sourced from reference TRBV5-1 and TRBJ1-1, is KAGVTQTPRYLIKTRGQQVTLSCSPISGHRSVSWYQQTPGQGLQFLFEYFSETQRNKGNFPGRFSGRQFSNSRSEMNVSTLELGDSALYLCASSLVGQGALNTEAFFGQGTRLTVV.

The chain combines TRBV12-3 or TRBV12-4 with TRBJ2-3; 7 positions agree with TRBD1. V was pared by 6 bases and J by 2 bases, with 11 bases of the junction left unmatched. This CDR3 has 16 amino acids. The CDR3 DNA reads as TGTGCCAGCAGCCCCCCATGGGGACAGATCACAGATACGCAGTATTTT. Translation gives CASSPPWGQITDTQYF.

The chain uses TRBV20-1 and TRBJ2-7; unclear D gene. Between the trimmed V and J ends, which lost 0 bases and 6 bases, there was a span of 15 bases. The CDR3 covers 14 residues. From germline, CDR1 is DFQATT and CDR2 SNEGSKA (reference sequence). CDR3 bases: TGCAGTGCTAGAGACCCGGACCTAAGGGTCGAGCAGTACTTC. Translated: CSARDPDLRVEQYF.

J is TRBJ1-4 and V is TRBV29-1, with D hard to call. CDR1 and CDR2 from the germline V gene are SQVTM and ANQGSEA. The CDR3 is 13 amino acids. The V gene lost 3 bases and the J gene lost 7 bases, with 12 bases spanning the gap. CDR3 region: CSVDWGIGEKLFF. The CDR3 nucleotides read TGCAGCGTTGATTGGGGAATCGGTGAAAAACTGTTTTTT.